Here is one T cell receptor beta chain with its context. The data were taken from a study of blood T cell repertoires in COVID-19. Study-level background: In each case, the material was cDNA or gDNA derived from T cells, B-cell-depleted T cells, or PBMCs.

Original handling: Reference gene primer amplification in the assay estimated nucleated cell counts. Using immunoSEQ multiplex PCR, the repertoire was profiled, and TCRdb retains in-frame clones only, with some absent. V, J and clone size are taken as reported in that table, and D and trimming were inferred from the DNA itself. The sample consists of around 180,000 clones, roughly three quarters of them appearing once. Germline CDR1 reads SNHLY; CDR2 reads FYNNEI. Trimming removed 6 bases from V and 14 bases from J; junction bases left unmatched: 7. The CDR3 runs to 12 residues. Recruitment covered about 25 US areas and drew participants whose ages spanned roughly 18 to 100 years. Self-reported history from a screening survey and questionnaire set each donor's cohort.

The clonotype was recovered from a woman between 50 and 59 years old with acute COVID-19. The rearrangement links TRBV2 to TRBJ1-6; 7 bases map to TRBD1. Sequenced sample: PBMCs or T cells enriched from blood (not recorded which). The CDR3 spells CASRVDRLSLHF. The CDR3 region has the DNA TGTGCCAGCAGGGTGGACAGGTTATCCCTCCACTTT.